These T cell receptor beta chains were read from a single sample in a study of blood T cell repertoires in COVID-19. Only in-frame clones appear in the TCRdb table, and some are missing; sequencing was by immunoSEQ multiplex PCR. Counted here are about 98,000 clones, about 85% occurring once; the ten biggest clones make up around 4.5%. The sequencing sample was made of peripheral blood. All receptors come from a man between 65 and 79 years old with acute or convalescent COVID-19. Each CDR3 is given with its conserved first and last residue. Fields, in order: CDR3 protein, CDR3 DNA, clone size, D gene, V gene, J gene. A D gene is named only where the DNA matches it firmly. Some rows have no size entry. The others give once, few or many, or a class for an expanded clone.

CASSFLQGQGEQFF	TGTGCCAGCAGCTTCCTACAGGGGCAAGGTGAGCAGTTCTTC	NA	TRBD1	TRBV11-2	TRBJ2-1
CASSYNVAANTGELFF	TGTGCCAGCAGTTACAACGTAGCGGCGAACACCGGGGAGCTGTTTTTT	once	NA	TRBV6-5	TRBJ2-2
CASRVGQVQYF	TGTGCCAGCAGGGTGGGACAAGTGCAGTACTTC	NA	NA	TRBV2	TRBJ2-7
CASLPDRSNTGELFF	TGTGCCAGCTTGCCGGACAGGTCGAACACCGGGGAGCTGTTTTTT	NA	TRBD1	TRBV18	TRBJ2-2
CASSPGQGGYTF	TGTGCCAGTAGTCCCGGACAAGGGGGCTACACCTTC	NA	NA	TRBV19	TRBJ1-2
CASSRRLAAKNSGANVLTF	TGTGCCAGCAGCCGGCGCCTAGCGGCTAAAAACTCTGGGGCCAACGTCCTGACTTTC	NA	TRBD2	TRBV2	TRBJ2-6
CASATGTSGADTQYF	TGTGCCAGCGCGACCGGGACTAGCGGGGCGGATACGCAGTATTTT	medium-sized	TRBD2	TRBV2	TRBJ2-3
CASSLDRVSPLHF	TGTGCCAGCAGCTTGGACAGGGTTTCACCCCTCCACTTT	NA	NA	TRBV5-4	TRBJ1-6
CASRLQGTMKKLFF	TGTGCCAGCAGATTACAGGGGACGATGAAAAAACTGTTTTTT	NA	TRBD1	TRBV28	TRBJ1-4
CASSPGTVNTGELFF	TGCGCCAGCAGCCCCGGGACAGTGAACACCGGGGAGCTGTTTTTT	NA	TRBD1	TRBV5-1	TRBJ2-2
CAISKNTGGEQYF	TGTGCCATCAGTAAGAACACGGGCGGGGAGCAGTACTTC	NA	NA	TRBV10-3	TRBJ2-7
CAWTGTSYNEQFF	TGTGCCTGGACCGGGACTTCTTACAATGAGCAGTTCTTC	NA	NA	TRBV30	TRBJ2-1
CASRTGYQPQHF	TGTGCCAGCAGGACAGGGTATCAGCCCCAGCATTTT	NA	TRBD1	TRBV27	TRBJ1-5
CASSLVSGGTYEQYF	TGTGCCAGCAGCTTAGTTAGCGGGGGTACCTACGAGCAGTACTTC	NA	TRBD2	TRBV7-2	TRBJ2-7
CASSQDLDERKLFF	TGCGCCAGCAGCCAAGATCTCGATGAGAGGAAACTGTTTTTT	NA	NA	TRBV4-1	TRBJ1-4
CASSLASGVDEQFF	TGCGCCAGCAGCTTGGCCTCGGGAGTGGATGAGCAGTTCTTC	NA	NA	TRBV5-1	TRBJ2-1
CASSLDRSGETQYF	TGTGCCAGCAGCTTGGACAGGAGCGGAGAGACCCAGTACTTC	NA	TRBD1	TRBV11-1	TRBJ2-5
CASSNDRARRYEQYF	TGTGCCAGCAGTAATGACAGGGCAAGGCGTTACGAGCAGTACTTC	NA	TRBD1	TRBV2	TRBJ2-7
CASRGQPANTGELFF	TGTGCCAGCAGAGGACAGCCCGCGAACACCGGGGAGCTGTTTTTT	NA	NA	TRBV7-9	TRBJ2-2
CASSTWTANNEQFF	TGTGCCAGCAGTACTTGGACAGCGAACAATGAGCAGTTCTTC	NA	NA	TRBV25-1	TRBJ2-1
CASSLTSSYEQYF	TGTGCCAGCAGTTTGACAAGCTCCTACGAGCAGTACTTC	NA	NA	TRBV6-1	TRBJ2-7
CASSLTGEQYF	TGTGCCAGCAGTTTGACGGGGGAGCAGTACTTC	NA	NA	TRBV28	TRBJ2-7
CASSFRGSMNYGYTF	TGTGCCAGCAGTTTTAGGGGCTCTATGAACTATGGCTACACCTTC	NA	NA	TRBV28	TRBJ1-2
CASSVAGTGRETQYF	TGCGCCAGCAGCGTGGCCGGGACAGGGAGAGAGACCCAGTACTTC	NA	TRBD1	TRBV5-1	TRBJ2-5
CASSLGQGAIDTQYF	TGCGCCAGCAGCTTGGGGCAGGGGGCGATAGATACGCAGTATTTT	NA	TRBD1	TRBV5-1	TRBJ2-3
CASSPSEANEKLFF	TGCGCCAGCAGCCCCTCCGAGGCCAATGAAAAACTGTTTTTT	NA	NA	TRBV5-1	TRBJ1-4
CASSQASVSYEQYF	TGTGCCAGCAGCCAAGCATCGGTCTCCTACGAGCAGTACTTC	NA	NA	TRBV3-1/TRBV3-2	TRBJ2-7
CASSPGTSGATDTQYF	TGTGCCAGCAGCCCAGGGACTAGCGGGGCAACAGATACGCAGTATTTT	NA	TRBD2	TRBV11-3	TRBJ2-3
CASSYQQGTYEQYF	TGTGCCAGCAGTTACCAGCAGGGAACCTACGAGCAGTACTTC	NA	NA	TRBV6-5	TRBJ2-7
CASSFGGADGYTF	TGCGCCAGCAGCTTCGGCGGGGCTGATGGCTACACCTTC	NA	NA	TRBV5-1	TRBJ1-2
CASSLTRDTEAFF	TGCGCCAGCAGCTTGACGAGGGACACTGAAGCTTTCTTT	NA	NA	TRBV5-1	TRBJ1-1
CASKTTGEETQYF	TGTGCCAGTAAGACGACAGGGGAGGAGACCCAGTACTTC	NA	TRBD1	TRBV19	TRBJ2-5
CAWAITGRNQPQHF	TGTGCCTGGGCCATAACAGGGCGCAATCAGCCCCAGCATTTT	NA	NA	TRBV30	TRBJ1-5
CAISADTGKGSLAFF	TGTGCCATCAGTGCCGATACAGGGAAAGGTAGTTTAGCTTTCTTT	NA	NA	TRBV10-3	TRBJ1-1
CASNPEQGDRESGTEAFF	TGTGCCAGCAACCCCGAACAGGGAGACAGGGAGTCGGGCACTGAAGCTTTCTTT	NA	TRBD1	TRBV2	TRBJ1-1
CASSEAQGAVVWGYTF	TGTGCCAGCAGTGAAGCGCAGGGGGCCGTGGTCTGGGGCTACACCTTC	NA	TRBD1	TRBV2	TRBJ1-2
CASSLTGLETQYF	TGTGCCAGCAGCTTGACGGGGTTAGAGACCCAGTACTTC	NA	NA	TRBV5-5	TRBJ2-5
CASSLADRETGELFF	TGCGCCAGCAGCTTAGCTGACAGGGAAACCGGGGAGCTGTTTTTT	NA	TRBD1	TRBV5-1	TRBJ2-2
CASSRAMDRGYEQYF	TGTGCCAGCAGCCGAGCTATGGACAGGGGCTACGAGCAGTACTTC	few	TRBD1	TRBV14	TRBJ2-7
CASSPALGLAGSTDTQYF	TGTGCCAGCAGCCCGGCCCTTGGACTAGCGGGTAGCACAGATACGCAGTATTTT	NA	TRBD2	TRBV4-2	TRBJ2-3
CASSVPGQSNEKLFF	TGTGCCAGCAGTGTACCGGGACAGTCTAATGAAAAACTGTTTTTT	NA	TRBD1	TRBV28	TRBJ1-4